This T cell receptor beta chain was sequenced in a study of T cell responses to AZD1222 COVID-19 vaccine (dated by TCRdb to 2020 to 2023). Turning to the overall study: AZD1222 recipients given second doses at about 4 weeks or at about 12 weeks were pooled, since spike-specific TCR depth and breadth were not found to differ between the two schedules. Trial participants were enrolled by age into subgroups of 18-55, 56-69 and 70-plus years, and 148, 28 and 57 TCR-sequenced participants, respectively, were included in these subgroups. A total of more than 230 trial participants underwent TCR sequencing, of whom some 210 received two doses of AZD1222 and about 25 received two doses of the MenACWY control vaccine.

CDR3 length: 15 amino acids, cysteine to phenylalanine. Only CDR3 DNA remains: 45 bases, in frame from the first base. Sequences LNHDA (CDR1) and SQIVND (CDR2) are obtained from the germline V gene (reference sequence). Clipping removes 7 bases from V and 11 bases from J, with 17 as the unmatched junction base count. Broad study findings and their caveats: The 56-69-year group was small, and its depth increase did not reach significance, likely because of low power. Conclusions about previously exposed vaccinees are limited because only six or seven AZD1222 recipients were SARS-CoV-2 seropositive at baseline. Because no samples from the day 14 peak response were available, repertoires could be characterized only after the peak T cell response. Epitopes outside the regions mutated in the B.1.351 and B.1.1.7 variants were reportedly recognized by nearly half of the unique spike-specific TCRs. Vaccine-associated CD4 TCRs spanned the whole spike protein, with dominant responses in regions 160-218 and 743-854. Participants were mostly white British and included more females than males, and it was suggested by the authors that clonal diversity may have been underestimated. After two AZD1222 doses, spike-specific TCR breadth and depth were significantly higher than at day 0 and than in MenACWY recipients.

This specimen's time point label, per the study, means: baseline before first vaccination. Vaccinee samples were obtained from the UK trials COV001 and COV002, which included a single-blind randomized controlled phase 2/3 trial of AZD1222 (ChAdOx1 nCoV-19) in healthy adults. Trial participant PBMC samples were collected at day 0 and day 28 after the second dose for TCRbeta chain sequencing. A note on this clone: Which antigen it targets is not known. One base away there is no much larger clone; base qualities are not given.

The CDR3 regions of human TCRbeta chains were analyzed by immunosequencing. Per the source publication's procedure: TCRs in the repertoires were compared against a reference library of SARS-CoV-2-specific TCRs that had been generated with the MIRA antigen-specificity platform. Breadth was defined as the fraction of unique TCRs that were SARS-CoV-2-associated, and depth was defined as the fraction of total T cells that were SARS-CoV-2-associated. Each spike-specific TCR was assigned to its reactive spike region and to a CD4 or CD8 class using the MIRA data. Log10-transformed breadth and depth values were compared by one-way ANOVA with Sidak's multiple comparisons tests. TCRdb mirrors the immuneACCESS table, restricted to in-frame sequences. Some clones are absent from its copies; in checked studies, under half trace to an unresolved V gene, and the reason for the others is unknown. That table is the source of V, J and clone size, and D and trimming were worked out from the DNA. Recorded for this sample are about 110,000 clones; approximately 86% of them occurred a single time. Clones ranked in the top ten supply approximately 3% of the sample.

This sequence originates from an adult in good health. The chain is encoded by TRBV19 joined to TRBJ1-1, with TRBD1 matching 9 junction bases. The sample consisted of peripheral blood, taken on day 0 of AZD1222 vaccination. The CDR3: CASNGLGQGNPGAFF. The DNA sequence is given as TGTGCCAGTAATGGGCTAGGACAGGGGAACCCTGGGGCTTTCTTT.